This T cell receptor (beta chain) emerged from a study of blood T cell repertoires in COVID-19. The method was immunoSEQ multiplex PCR; TCRdb's version includes in-frame clones alone and lacks a portion of them. The data hold around 97,000 clones, with around 87% observed a single time. The source of this sequence is a human donor in a cohort sampled during active COVID-19. The material sequenced was peripheral blood.

CDR3 nucleotide sequence: TGCGCCAGCAGGCCTAGCATTACAGTCACTTTAGCCAAAAACATTCAGTACTTC. Its translation: CASRPSITVTLAKNIQYF. The rearrangement joins TRBV4-1 to TRBJ2-4, with a possible D match to TRBD2 (5 bases). The CDR3 has 18 residues. The ends were cut back, 6 bases at V and 0 bases at J, with 21 bases in the middle. Germline CDR1 reads MGHRA; CDR2 reads YSYEKL.